These 25 T cell receptor beta chains came from one sample sequenced in a study of cytomegalovirus exposure and HLA in healthy donors (dated by TCRdb to about 2017). The receptor library was made with the immunoSEQ multiplex PCR assay. For the multiplex PCR, a mixture combining 60 forward primers for TCR Vbeta segments and 13 reverse primers for TCR Jbeta segments was used. TCRdb obtained this table from immuneACCESS and retained in-frame rearrangements with V and J assigned. These tables miss some clones; where compared with another copy, unresolved V genes account for less than half of the shortfall, and the remainder is unexplained. Within this sample are about 130,000 clones, with roughly 75% of them counted one time only. Approximately 10% of the sample lies in the top ten. The specimen was PBMCs. Receptors originate from a man aged 30 to 45 in good health and CMV-seropositive.

CDR3 region: CASSLIAGGPGNEQFF. For the CDR3, the DNA is TGCGCCAGCAGCTTAATAGCGGGAGGGCCGGGGAATGAGCAGTTCTTC. The chain uses TRBV4-3 and TRBJ2-1; 11 bases agree with TRBD2. CDR1 LGHNA and CDR2 YSLEER come from the germline V gene. V lost 5 bases and J lost 7; bases outside the gene matches: 10. The CDR3 is made up of 16 amino acids.

V is TRBV18 and J is TRBJ1-2; no firm D call. The CDR3 has 14 amino acids. The germline V gene encodes CDR1 KGHSH and CDR2 LQKENI. Trimming pared 2 bases from V and 2 bases from J, leaving 9 bases between. The CDR3 DNA sequence: TGTGCCAGCTCACCAGGAGAGAGAAACTATGGCTACACCTTC. Its protein is CASSPGERNYGYTF.

This chain connects TRBV9 to TRBJ2-5; TRBD2 matches 7 bases. The V gene end was trimmed by 7 bases and the J gene end by 4 bases; junction bases not matched to a gene: 7. The CDR3 runs to 13 residues. Looked up from germline, CDR1 is SGDLS and CDR2 is YYNGEE. This chain's CDR3 is CASGAGAGETQYF. CDR3 in DNA: TGTGCCAGCGGGGCGGGAGCGGGAGAGACCCAGTACTTC.

V and J are TRBV7-9 and TRBJ1-4; D possibly corresponds to TRBD1 (5 bases). The CDR3 covers 15 residues. Germline V CDR1 and CDR2: SEHNR, FQNEAQ (reference sequence). The V and J ends lost 5 bases and 3 bases respectively, with 13 bases between them. DNA of the CDR3: TGTGCCAGCAGCATCCCAGGGTTTGCTAATGAAAAACTGTTTTTT. Its protein product is CASSIPGFANEKLFF.

The chain combines TRBV18 with TRBJ2-7, with 7 bases fitting TRBD1. V gave up 6 bases and J gave up 5 bases; unmatched junction bases: 4. The CDR3 extends over 12 amino acids. Germline V gives CDR1 KGHSH, CDR2 LQKENI. Here the CDR3 reads CASSWDSDEQYF. The CDR3 bases are TGTGCCAGCTCTTGGGACAGCGACGAGCAGTACTTC.

This clone appeared a single time. CDR3 bases: TGCGCCAGCAGCCAAGTCGTCCGCCAGGGGAATGAAAAACTGTTTTTT. The encoded protein is CASSQVVRQGNEKLFF. The chain has TRBV4-1 and TRBJ1-4; possible D gene TRBD1, 6 bases. Germline CDR1 reads MGHRA; CDR2 reads YSYEKL. The CDR3 contains 16 residues. V was cut by 1 base and J by 5 bases, with 14 bases left in between.

The chain carries TRBV15 and TRBJ1-5; D might be TRBD1 (6 bases). CDR3 length equals 15 residues. V was cut by 1 base and J by 1 base, with 8 bases left in between. Germline V gene data show CDR1 as LNHNV and CDR2 as YYDKDF (reference sequence). In nucleotides, the CDR3 is TGTGCCACCAGCAGAGTGAGGGGGAGCAATCAGCCCCAGCATTTT. Protein sequence: CATSRVRGSNQPQHF.

The J gene is TRBJ2-1, the V gene TRBV28; 7 bases fit TRBD1. The length of the CDR3 is 13 residues. Germline V CDR1 and CDR2: MDHEN, SYDVKM. V lost 6 bases, J lost 7 bases, and 6 bases stayed unmatched. In DNA, the CDR3 is TGTGCCAGCAGGGTCCCCAGGGGGAATGAGCAGTTCTTC. Protein: CASRVPRGNEQFF.

The chain is built from TRBV7-8 and TRBJ2-5, with no clear D. V gave up 1 base and J gave up 5 bases, with 8 bases separating them. Germline values: CDR1 SGHVS, CDR2 FQNEAQ. The CDR3 is 13 amino acids. DNA of the CDR3: TGTGCCAGCAGCTTAGGCGCTAAGGAGACCCAGTACTTC. Amino acids: CASSLGAKETQYF.

The chain has TRBV25-1 and TRBJ2-7, with D hard to call. V was trimmed by 2 bases and J by 3 bases, leaving 8 bases between them. This CDR3 is 13 amino acids long. Germline V gene lookup returns CDR1 MGHDK and CDR2 SYGVNS. CDR3 loop: CASSEGQFYEQYF. CDR3 bases: TGTGCCAGCAGTGAAGGTCAGTTCTACGAGCAGTACTTC.

This clone occurred once. The V gene is TRBV13, the J gene TRBJ2-7; D is ambiguous. The CDR3 spans 13 residues. Germline V gives CDR1 PRHDT, CDR2 FYEKMQ (reference sequence). V was cut by 5 bases and J by 5 bases, with 13 bases left in between. CDR3 protein: CASSHDLSHEQYF. DNA for the CDR3: TGTGCCAGCAGCCACGACCTTAGCCACGAGCAGTACTTC.

The rearrangement uses TRBV28 and TRBJ1-1; D gene ambiguous. Trimming cost V 10 bases and J 0 bases, with 18 bases left between them. The CDR3 consists of 15 residues. CDR1 and CDR2 (germline): MDHEN, SYDVKM. The CDR3, as DNA: TGTGCCATCCTCTCTCCCCCGGGGTTGAACACTGAAGCTTTCTTT. Translation gives CAILSPPGLNTEAFF.

The chain uses TRBV10-2 and TRBJ2-1; D remains unclear. Looked up from germline, CDR1 is WSHSY and CDR2 is SAAADI. CDR3 length: 13 amino acids. V gave up 0 bases and J gave up 9 bases, with 9 bases separating them. The CDR3 here is CASSESSVGEQFF. The DNA for the CDR3 is TGCGCCAGCAGTGAGTCAAGTGTCGGTGAGCAGTTCTTC.

This rearrangement joins TRBV11-2 to TRBJ2-7; 10 bases map to TRBD1. Trimming cost V 5 bases and J 7 bases; bases outside gene matches: 5. CDR1 is SGHAT and CDR2 is FQNNGV in the germline V gene. The CDR3 extends over 13 amino acids. In DNA form, the CDR3 reads TGTGCCAGCAGCCCGGACAGGGGGTATGAGCAGTACTTC. It encodes CASSPDRGYEQYF. The full variable domain, its missing parts supplied by reference TRBV11-2 and TRBJ2-7, is EAGVAQSPRYKIIEKRQSVAFWCNPISGHATLYWYQQILGQGPKLLIQFQNNGVVDDSQLPKDRFSAERLKGVDSTLKIQPAKLEDSAVYLCASSPDRGYEQYFGPGTRLTVT.

The chain is built from TRBV29-1 and TRBJ1-1; D is undetermined. Germline CDR1 is SQVTM and CDR2 is ANQGSEA. The V end was cut by 3 bases, the J end by 2 bases, with 10 bases between. CDR3 length: 13 residues. The chain's CDR3 is CSVDRRLNTEAFF. CDR3 bases: TGCAGCGTTGACCGCAGACTAAACACTGAAGCTTTCTTT.

This clone was seen a single time. This chain uses TRBV7-3 with TRBJ2-3; TRBD1 might be the D (5 bases). Between the trimmed V and J ends, which lost 5 bases and 4 bases, there was a span of 25 bases. The CDR3 is made up of 18 amino acids. The germline V gene has CDR1 SGHTA and CDR2 FQGTGA. Here the CDR3 reads CASSPGVGGAQRPDTQYF. DNA of the CDR3: TGTGCCAGCAGCCCCGGCGTGGGTGGGGCGCAACGACCAGATACGCAGTATTTT.

The rearrangement links TRBV9 to TRBJ2-1; D possibly corresponds to TRBD2 (6 bases). In germline, CDR1 is SGDLS, CDR2 YYNGEE. CDR3 size: 15 residues. V lost 3 bases to trimming and J lost 7 bases, with 17 bases between them. The CDR3 DNA follows: TGTGCCAGCAGCGCAGTAGGAGGGCGATGGAATGAGCAGTTCTTC. This encodes CASSAVGGRWNEQFF.

The gene calls are TRBV7-3 and TRBJ2-1; 13 bases line up with TRBD2. The CDR3 covers 17 residues. J gave up 5 bases and V 4 bases, and 8 bases lay outside the gene matches. Germline CDR1 reads SGHTA; CDR2 reads FQGTGA. CDR3 protein: CASSSYLTSGRNNEQFF. The CDR3 DNA follows: TGTGCCAGCAGCTCTTACCTGACTAGCGGGAGGAACAATGAGCAGTTCTTC. Full variable domain (remainder filled in from reference TRBV7-3 and TRBJ2-1): GAGVSQTPSNKVTEKGKYVELRCDPISGHTALYWYRQSLGQGPEFLIYFQGTGAADDSGLPNDRFFAVRPEGSVSTLKIQRTERGDSAVYLCASSSYLTSGRNNEQFFGPGTRLTVL.

The genes are TRBV6-5 and TRBJ1-5; 11 bases agree with TRBD1. From germline, CDR1 is MNHEY and CDR2 SVGAGI. V lost 10 bases, J lost 3 bases, and 5 bases stayed unmatched. CDR3 size: 14 residues. The CDR3 bases are TGTGCCATAGGGACAGGGGGTCCCAATCAGCCCCAGCATTTT. Its translation is CAIGTGGPNQPQHF.

V gene TRBV4-3 combines with J gene TRBJ1-1; weak D call: TRBD1 (5 bases). Germline V CDR1 and CDR2: LGHNA, YSLEER. The CDR3 consists of 13 residues. V was shortened by 4 bases and J by 5 bases, with 11 bases between the two germline ends. CDR3 in DNA: TGCGCCAGCAGCCGTTGGGGGGATACTGAAGCTTTCTTT. Translating gives CASSRWGDTEAFF.

Turning to this clone: One junction end disagrees with the germline gene, perhaps due to a read error. The CDR3 DNA sequence: TGTGCCAGCAGCTTAAGTCGCGGGAAGAACCCCGGGGAGCTGTTTTTT. Encoded protein: CASSLSRGKNPGELFF. The chain uses TRBV7-2 and TRBJ2-2; D perhaps matches TRBD2 (6 bases). Germline V lookup: CDR1 SGHTA, CDR2 FQGNSA. CDR3 size: 16 residues.

The chain has TRBV6-1 and TRBJ1-2; TRBD1 aligns across 7 bases. This CDR3 has 14 amino acids. CDR1 is MNHNS, CDR2 SASEGT, per germline. The trim removed 6 bases at V and 4 bases at J, leaving 8 bases unmatched. The CDR3, as DNA: TGTGCCAGCAGGGAGACAGGGAGAGGCTATGGCTACACCTTC. Encoded protein: CASRETGRGYGYTF.

The chain recombines TRBV7-9 with TRBJ2-3; 8 bases are a match to TRBD2. V lost 10 bases and J lost 3; bases outside the gene matches: 9. The CDR3 is made up of 14 amino acids. Germline CDR1 is SEHNR and CDR2 is FQNEAQ (reference sequence). Here the CDR3 reads CATASREDTDTQYF. The CDR3 DNA follows: TGTGCCACAGCGTCGCGGGAGGATACAGATACGCAGTATTTT.

The chain joins TRBV27 to TRBJ2-3, with no clear D. Trimming shortened V by 3 bases and J by 5 bases, and 9 bases separated the two germline ends. Germline values: CDR1 MNHEY, CDR2 SMNVEV (reference sequence). This CDR3 contains 13 residues. The CDR3: CASSLFRGDTQYF. The CDR3 region has the DNA TGTGCCAGCAGTTTGTTCAGAGGAGATACGCAGTATTTT.

This clone has only a few counts. The rearrangement uses TRBV11-2 and TRBJ2-1, with TRBD2 identical over 14 bases. This CDR3 spans 18 amino acids. The junction had 6 bases not matched to a gene; V was cut back by 0 bases and J by 5 bases. The V gene's germline CDR1 is SGHAT and CDR2 FQNNGV. As DNA, the CDR3 is TGTGCCAGCAGCTTAGAGGGACTAGCGGGAGTCTCTGACAATGAGCAGTTCTTC. This sequence encodes CASSLEGLAGVSDNEQFF.